These 21 T cell receptor beta chains were all obtained from the same sample, sequenced in a study of shared clonotypes between healthy human individuals. The naive CD8 subset, CD45RO-negative cells positively selected for CCR7, excluded terminally differentiated effector memory CD45RA+ cells. Profiling relied on immunoSEQ multiplex PCR, and the TCRdb table lists in-frame clones only, not all of them. Counted here are over 2 million clones, roughly 94% occurring once; the ten biggest clones make up more than 0.95%. Sequencing was carried out using naive CD8+ T cells sorted from blood. These receptors came from a young man in good health.

The chain links TRBV4-3 to TRBJ1-1; D may be TRBD1 (5 bases). Germline V gene sequence: CDR1 LGHNA, CDR2 YSLEER. The V end lost 1 base, the J end lost 3 bases, and 9 bases lay between the germline ends. The CDR3 covers 14 residues. CDR3 residues: CASSQGGEDTEAFF. The CDR3 DNA is TGCGCCAGCAGCCAAGGAGGGGAGGACACTGAAGCTTTCTTT.

J is TRBJ2-5 and V is TRBV27; D unresolved. The V end lost 8 bases, the J end lost 5 bases, and 21 bases lay between the germline ends. The length of the CDR3 is 15 residues. CDR1 is MNHEY, CDR2 SMNVEV, per germline (reference sequence). CDR3 in DNA: TGTGCCAGCTCCCTAGGGCTCGGTCTGCGGGAGACCCAGTACTTC. It is translated as CASSLGLGLRETQYF.

Only one count was recorded for this clone. The chain is built from TRBV29-1 and TRBJ2-7; D remains ambiguous. V was trimmed by 4 bases and J by 3 bases, leaving 19 bases between them. The CDR3 has 15 residues. The germline V gene encodes CDR1 SQVTM and CDR2 ANQGSEA. This CDR3 is CSVVPTDTWFYEQYF. The CDR3 DNA reads TGCAGCGTTGTTCCGACGGATACCTGGTTCTACGAGCAGTACTTC.

The chain is built from TRBV27 and TRBJ2-7; TRBD1 matches 10 bases. Germline loops: CDR1 MNHEY, CDR2 SMNVEV (reference sequence). CDR3 length: 16 amino acids. J gave up 3 bases and V 3 bases, and 8 bases lay outside the gene matches. CDR3 amino acids: CASSFLGQGGVYEQYF. The CDR3 DNA is TGTGCCAGCAGTTTCCTTGGACAGGGGGGGGTCTACGAGCAGTACTTC.

V usage is TRBV10-2 and J usage is TRBJ2-2, with D possibly TRBD1 on 5 matching bases. Germline V gene lookup returns CDR1 WSHSY and CDR2 SAAADI. The germline V and J ends were trimmed by 6 bases and 0 bases, with 11 bases remaining between them. CDR3 length equals 15 residues. The CDR3 DNA follows: TGCGCCAGCAGCAGGGCAGATTCGAACACCGGGGAGCTGTTTTTT. It specifies CASSRADSNTGELFF.

J is TRBJ2-7 and V is TRBV7-9, with D unresolved. V was shortened by 4 bases and J by 6 bases, with 7 bases between the two germline ends. This CDR3 spans 11 amino acids. Germline V lookup: CDR1 SEHNR, CDR2 FQNEAQ (reference sequence). CDR3 DNA sequence: TGTGCCAGCAGCTCCCAAGTCGAGCAGTACTTC. Its translation: CASSSQVEQYF.

This clone came up a few times. The chain recombines TRBV27 with TRBJ1-1; D is uncertain. Germline CDR1 reads MNHEY; CDR2 reads SMNVEV (reference sequence). The CDR3 sequence is 13 residues long. The V end was cut by 0 bases, the J end by 11 bases, with 13 bases between. CDR3 region: CASSLSGRGEAFF. DNA of the CDR3: TGTGCCAGCAGTTTATCGGGTCGGGGAGAGGCTTTCTTT.

This chain uses TRBV27 with TRBJ2-3; 10 bases are shared with TRBD2. The germline V gene encodes CDR1 MNHEY and CDR2 SMNVEV (reference sequence). The ends lost 6 bases at V and 4 bases at J; junction bases unmatched: 7. There are 15 residues in the CDR3. The CDR3 region has the DNA TGTGCCAGCAGATTCGGGGGGACTAGCGCAGATACGCAGTATTTT. It codes for CASRFGGTSADTQYF.

V gene TRBV4-3 combines with J gene TRBJ2-5; tentatively, D is TRBD1 or TRBD2 (5 bases each). Germline V CDR1 and CDR2: LGHNA, YSLEER. The CDR3 totals 15 residues. The ends were cut back, 1 base at V and 4 bases at J, with 13 bases in the middle. CDR3 nucleotides: TGCGCCAGCAGCCAAGCGGGGCTAATGGGAGAGACCCAGTACTTC. This encodes CASSQAGLMGETQYF.

The chain couples TRBV27 to TRBJ1-4; unclear D gene. The germline V and J ends were trimmed by 3 bases and 4 bases, with 12 bases remaining between them. The germline CDR1 and CDR2 sequences are MNHEY and SMNVEV (reference sequence). The CDR3 totals 15 residues. CDR3 sequence: CASSFGHGLNEKLFF. The CDR3 DNA reads as TGTGCCAGCAGTTTCGGTCACGGCCTTAATGAAAAACTGTTTTTT.

The chain links TRBV6-1 to TRBJ1-2; the D gene is possibly TRBD1 (6 bases). CDR3 length equals 14 residues. From germline, CDR1 is MNHNS and CDR2 SASEGT. The V and J ends lost 2 bases and 7 bases respectively, with 14 bases between them. DNA of the CDR3: TGTGCCAGCAGTGAATTGGGGTCAGGGGCTGGCTACACCTTC. This sequence encodes CASSELGSGAGYTF.

This rearrangement joins TRBV5-5 to TRBJ2-7; 7 bases map to TRBD1. The CDR3 has 12 residues. CDR1 SGHKS and CDR2 YYEKEE come from the germline V gene (reference sequence). The J segment lost 6 bases and the V segment lost 4 bases, leaving 4 bases of the junction unmatched. DNA of the CDR3: TGTGCCAGCAGCCGTACAGGGGTCGAGCAGTACTTC. It codes for CASSRTGVEQYF.

Worth noting for this clone: Within the sample, other DNA sequences also encode this same CDR3. The chain uses TRBV28 and TRBJ1-1, with D perhaps matching TRBD1 (5 bases). CDR1 is MDHEN, CDR2 SYDVKM, per germline. Trimming removed 3 bases at V and 1 base at J, with 9 bases between. The CDR3 loop spans 14 amino acids. The CDR3 DNA follows: TGTGCCAGCAGTTTCGGGACGGGGAACACTGAAGCTTTCTTT. Protein sequence: CASSFGTGNTEAFF.

This sequence joins TRBV7-6 and TRBJ1-1; D not resolved. CDR1 is SGHVS and CDR2 is FNYEAQ in the germline V gene. The CDR3 totals 14 residues. Trimming removed 1 base from V and 1 base from J, with 7 bases in between. The CDR3: CASSLGTPNTEAFF. The CDR3 DNA reads as TGTGCCAGCAGCTTAGGGACCCCGAACACTGAAGCTTTCTTT.

This rearrangement joins TRBV29-1 to TRBJ2-2, with D perhaps TRBD1 (6 bases). Germline-derived CDR1 and CDR2 are SQVTM and ANQGSEA. This CDR3 contains 13 residues. V was trimmed by 3 bases and J by 3 bases, leaving 8 bases between them. As DNA, the CDR3 is TGCAGCGTTGACAGGGGCTACACCGGGGAGCTGTTTTTT. The encoded protein is CSVDRGYTGELFF.

The chain has TRBV29-1 and TRBJ1-1; TRBD1 might be the D (5 bases). Germline loops: CDR1 SQVTM, CDR2 ANQGSEA. Trimming stripped 4 bases from V and 1 base from J, with 13 bases between. The CDR3 has 14 residues. The DNA of the CDR3 is TGCAGCGTTGTTGGGGTTAGGGGGAACACTGAAGCTTTCTTT. This gives the protein CSVVGVRGNTEAFF.

CDR3 sequence: CASSLSGGSYAGELFF. CDR3 in DNA: TGTGCCAGCAGCTTGTCTGGCGGTTCCTACGCCGGGGAGCTGTTTTTT. V and J are TRBV11-3 and TRBJ2-2; D is uncertain. The length of the CDR3 is 16 residues. Trimming cost V 3 bases and J 6 bases, with 17 bases left between them. Germline CDR1 reads SGHNT; CDR2 reads YENEEA. The entire variable domain, with the rest obtained from reference TRBV11-3 and TRBJ2-2, is as follows: EAGVVQSPRYKIIEKKQPVAFWCNPISGHNTLYWYLQNLGQGPELLIRYENEEAVDDSQLPKDRFSAERLKGVDSTLKIQPAELGDSAVYLCASSLSGGSYAGELFFGEGSRLTVL.

In the case of this clone: The same CDR3 is also encoded by other DNA sequences in this sample. The chain uses TRBV4-1 and TRBJ2-5; 10 nucleotides align to TRBD2. Trimming at V came to 1 base and at J to 3 bases, leaving 5 bases not matched to a gene. The germline CDR1 and CDR2 sequences are MGHRA and YSYEKL. The CDR3 is 16 residues long. CDR3 coding DNA: TGCGCCAGCAGCCAAGTTCTTCTAGCGGGGGAAGAGACCCAGTACTTC. It is translated as CASSQVLLAGEETQYF.

The chain joins TRBV6-1 to TRBJ2-3; D is possibly TRBD2 (6 bases). This CDR3 is built from 15 residues. V lost 4 bases to trimming and J lost 1 base, with 12 bases between them. The germline gives CDR1 MNHNS, CDR2 SASEGT. DNA for the CDR3: TGTGCCAGCAGTGGGGGGGTGGTTGGCACAGATACGCAGTATTTT. This sequence encodes CASSGGVVGTDTQYF.

The V call is TRBV27, the J call TRBJ2-7, with D unresolved. Germline lookup yields CDR1 MNHEY and CDR2 SMNVEV (reference sequence). V lost 4 bases to trimming and J lost 3 bases, with 10 bases between them. The CDR3 length is 13 residues. The CDR3 protein is CASSSHRSYEQYF. CDR3 coding DNA: TGTGCCAGCAGTTCCCATAGAAGCTACGAGCAGTACTTC.

This clone was counted a single time. Its ends do not fully match the called genes, so a read error is possible. The chain carries TRBV6-1 and TRBJ2-7; D perhaps matches TRBD1 (5 bases). Germline CDR1 MNHNS, CDR2 SASEGT. This CDR3 has 11 amino acids. CDR3 region: CASSEGGVTSF. In DNA, the CDR3 is TGTGCCAGCAGTGAAGGGGGCGTAACCTCCTTC.